These T cell receptor beta chains were read from a single sample in a study of T-cell memory formation after mild COVID-19. TCRdb re-called the 5' RACE reads with MiXCR, one entry per CDR3 protein. The table records tens of thousands of distinct CDR3 sequences, around 16% of them present only once. The sequenced sample was PBMCs or a T cell subset sorted from them (not recorded which). The receptors here all came from an adult who had mild COVID-19 (a few samples of this study predate the infection). Cell type and time point are not known. Both conserved end residues are part of each CDR3. Fields, in order: clone size, J gene, D gene, V gene, CDR3 DNA, CDR3 protein. D genes are given only for firm matches. Clone size is stated in some rows and not others, as once, few, many or a class when expanded.

>many|TRBJ2-5|TRBD2|TRBV5-4
TGTGCCAGCAGCTTGTTAGCGGGGGCACAAGAGACCCAGTACTTC
CASSLLAGAQETQYF
>many|TRBJ2-3|TRBD2|TRBV12-3/TRBV12-4
TGTGCCAGCAGTTCTAGGCTAGCGGGGCCCACAGATACGCAGTATTTT
CASSSRLAGPTDTQYF
>few|TRBJ1-5|-|TRBV30
TGTGCCTGGAGTGAGCAGGGAAATCAGCCCCAGCATTTT
CAWSEQGNQPQHF
>many|TRBJ1-2|TRBD1|TRBV29-1
TGCGCCATCCATGGGGGACAGGCTTCATATGGCTACACCTTC
CAIHGGQASYGYTF
>medium-sized|TRBJ2-3|TRBD1|TRBV15
TGTGCCACCAGCGACCCCGGACAGGTTAGCACAGATACGCAGTATTTT
CATSDPGQVSTDTQYF
>-|TRBJ1-5|TRBD1|TRBV24-1
TGTGCCACCAGTGACCGATCCGGGACAGGGATACAGCCCCAGCATTTT
CATSDRSGTGIQPQHF
>many|TRBJ2-1|TRBD1|TRBV5-1
TGCGCCAGCAGCTTGACAGGGGGCCTAAAAATCAATGAGCAGTTCTTC
CASSLTGGLKINEQFF
>many|TRBJ1-6|TRBD1|TRBV6-1
TGTGCCAGCAGTGAAACAGGGGAATCACCCCTCCACTTT
CASSETGESPLHF
>few|TRBJ1-1|TRBD1|TRBV29-1
TGCAGCCCATACAGGGGCACTGAAGCTTTCTTT
CSPYRGTEAFF
>many|TRBJ2-3|-|TRBV30
TGTGCCTGGAGTCAGAACGTTCTCACAGATACGCAGTATTTT
CAWSQNVLTDTQYF
>many|TRBJ2-7|-|TRBV12-3/TRBV12-4
TGTGCCAGCGGCCGGGACACCTCCTACGAGCAGTACTTC
CASGRDTSYEQYF
>many|TRBJ1-5|-|TRBV12-3/TRBV12-4
TGTGCCAGCAGCCTGGGTACAGATCAGCCCCAGCATTTT
CASSLGTDQPQHF
>many|TRBJ2-7|TRBD2|TRBV7-2
TGTGCCAGCAGCTTTCGACTAGCCTCCGAGCAGTACTTC
CASSFRLASEQYF
>few|TRBJ2-5|-|TRBV5-4
TGTGCCAGCAGGCCCGAGGCCCAAGAGACCCAGTACTTC
CASRPEAQETQYF
>many|TRBJ2-7|TRBD2|TRBV3-1
TGTGCCAGCAGCCAAGGGACTAGCGGGAACTCCTACGAGCAGTACTTC
CASSQGTSGNSYEQYF
>many|TRBJ2-3|-|TRBV20-1
TGCAGTGCTAGAGCGACCCCACGGATCCTTGGGGATACGCAGTATTTT
CSARATPRILGDTQYF
>many|TRBJ2-1|-|TRBV20-1
TGCAGTGCTAGAGATTGGGGAAATGAGCAGTTCTTC
CSARDWGNEQFF
>-|TRBJ2-7|-|TRBV11-2
TGTGCCAGCAGCTTCGCCCCGGGGCCACAATACGAGCAGTACTTC
CASSFAPGPQYEQYF
>once|TRBJ1-2|TRBD1|TRBV20-1
TGCAGTGCCCGACCCCCGGGACAGGGTCTCGATGGCTACACCTTC
CSARPPGQGLDGYTF
>many|TRBJ2-3|TRBD2|TRBV15
TGTGCCACCAGCAGGGAATATAAGCGGGAGGGCACAGATACGCAGTATTTT
CATSREYKREGTDTQYF
>many|TRBJ1-5|TRBD1|TRBV27
TGTGCCAGCAGTACCCGGGACAGGGTTGGACAGCCCCAGCATTTT
CASSTRDRVGQPQHF
>many|TRBJ2-3|TRBD2|TRBV30
TGTGCCTGGAGTACGAGCGGGGGGCCCTCTCCGCAGTATTTT
CAWSTSGGPSPQYF
>-|TRBJ1-2|-|TRBV6-5
TGTGCCAGCGGCCCAGGGATAGGCTACACCTTC
CASGPGIGYTF
>few|TRBJ1-1|TRBD1|TRBV5-1
TGCGCCAGCAGCCCCTGGACAGGGGACTTCATGAACACTGAAGCTTTCTTT
CASSPWTGDFMNTEAFF
>-|TRBJ2-5|-|TRBV5-1
TGCGCCAGCAGCTGGACAAAAGGGGGGGTAGGATTCCAAGAGACCCAGTACTTC
CASSWTKGGVGFQETQYF
>many|TRBJ2-4|TRBD2|TRBV19
TGTGCCAGTAGTATATTGGAACGGGGGAGGGACATTCAGTACTTC
CASSILERGRDIQYF
>-|TRBJ1-1|-|TRBV12-3/TRBV12-4
TGTGCCAGCAGTTTAACCCGGGGTGCTCAAGCTTTCTTT
CASSLTRGAQAFF
>few|TRBJ1-2|-|TRBV7-9
TGTGCCAGCAGCTTAGTCGGTGTCAGGGGAGGGTATGGCTACACCTTC
CASSLVGVRGGYGYTF
>many|TRBJ1-1|TRBD1|TRBV7-2
TGTGCCAGCAGCTCACCCCTGGACAGGGGGCTGACTGAAGCTTTCTTT
CASSSPLDRGLTEAFF